This record covers a single TCR beta chain. After constant-region reverse-primer amplification, full-length variable regions underwent semi-nested PCR with Nested Universal Primer A. TCRdb re-derived calls from the 5' RACE reads in MiXCR, one entry per CDR3 protein. The sample lists under 65,000 distinct CDR3 sequences; about 28% were seen once. Germline loops: CDR1 SQVTM, CDR2 ANQGSEA. V gave up 4 bases and J gave up 5 bases, with 13 bases separating them. This CDR3 region has 13 residues. Sequenced input: tumor-infiltrating memory CD4+ T cells sorted from the breast tumor. This sample's subset: memory CD4+ T cells, CD4+CD45RO+CD25-. The origin of this receptor is a female donor with breast cancer. The genes are TRBV29-1 and TRBJ2-3, with a tentative D call TRBD1 (5 bases). The CDR3 DNA reads as TGCAGCGTTGGGGCAGGGAAACGAGATACGCAGTATTTT. Its protein product is CSVGAGKRDTQYF.